The 25 T cell receptor beta chains presented below share a single source sample, sequenced in a study of T-cell reconstitution after alpha-beta-depleted transplantation in children. Molecular barcoding with unique molecular identifiers was used for the TCRbeta library. Each CDR3 protein gets one entry after TCRdb re-called the PCR reads with MiXCR. This table has 800,000 to 1,000,000 distinct CDR3 sequences, 25% to 30% appearing once. Material: PBMCs, mostly from graft donor cells, obtained 360 days after TCRalphabeta/CD19-depleted stem cell transplant. The receptors originated from a boy under two years old who had a stem cell transplant for SCID, so the T cells may come from the graft donor.

The CDR3 DNA reads as TGTGCCAGCAGTTATCCTCGGTCCGCGGGATCCTACAATGAGCAGTTCTTC. Residues: CASSYPRSAGSYNEQFF. The J gene is TRBJ2-1, the V gene TRBV6-2 or TRBV6-3; possible D gene TRBD2, 6 bases. This CDR3 has 17 residues. Between the trimmed V and J ends, which lost 3 bases and 1 base, there was a span of 16 bases. Germline CDR1 MNHEY, CDR2 SVGEGT.

The chain has TRBV29-1 and TRBJ2-5; possibly TRBD1 for D (7 bases). Trimming took 3 bases from V and 4 from J, leaving 12 bases between them. CDR1 and CDR2 (germline): SQVTM, ANQGSEA. The CDR3 is made up of 13 amino acids. The CDR3 sequence is CSVDHRGGETQYF. CDR3 sequence (DNA): TGCAGCGTTGACCACAGGGGAGGAGAGACCCAGTACTTC.

This sequence joins TRBV29-1 and TRBJ1-2; D might be TRBD1 (5 bases). Trimming took 0 bases from V and 3 from J, leaving 14 bases between them. The CDR3 loop spans 15 amino acids. CDR1 SQVTM and CDR2 ANQGSEA come from the germline V gene. CDR3 DNA sequence: TGCAGCGTTGAAGATGGCCCAGGGCAGGACTATGGCTACACCTTC. Protein sequence: CSVEDGPGQDYGYTF.

This rearrangement joins TRBV3-1 to TRBJ2-3, with 9 bases that match TRBD2. The CDR3 extends over 16 amino acids. Germline V gene lookup returns CDR1 LGHDT and CDR2 YNNKEL (reference sequence). Trimming at V came to 5 bases and at J to 2 bases, leaving 8 bases not matched to a gene. CDR3 nucleotide sequence: TGTGCCAGCAGCGGTCAGCGGGGGGCCAACACAGATACGCAGTATTTT. It codes for CASSGQRGANTDTQYF.

The V and J genes are TRBV12-3 or TRBV12-4 and TRBJ2-2, with 10 nucleotides matching TRBD1. The V and J ends lost 5 bases and 3 bases, in that order; junction bases with no gene match: 3. This CDR3 region has 15 residues. The CDR3 region is CASSPGTGDTGELFF. CDR3 in DNA: TGTGCCAGCAGTCCCGGGACAGGGGACACCGGGGAGCTGTTTTTT.

The gene calls are TRBV7-3 and TRBJ2-5, with D possibly matching TRBD2 (7 bases). V gave up 7 bases and J gave up 4 bases, with 16 bases separating them. The germline CDR1 and CDR2 sequences are SGHTA and FQGTGA. The CDR3 length is 14 residues. The CDR3 nucleotides read TGTGCCAGCAACATGGGGGGGGCCGGAGAGACCCAGTACTTC. Encoded protein: CASNMGGAGETQYF. The entire variable domain, with the rest obtained from reference TRBV7-3 and TRBJ2-5, is as follows: GAGVSQTPSNKVTEKGKYVELRCDPISGHTALYWYRQSLGQGPEFLIYFQGTGAADDSGLPNDRFFAVRPEGSVSTLKIQRTERGDSAVYLCASNMGGAGETQYFGPGTRLLVL.

This clonotype has more than one count but fewer than ten. The genes are TRBV20-1 and TRBJ2-3, with TRBD2 as a possible D gene (7 bases). CDR3 length: 14 amino acids. The V end was cut by 7 bases, the J end by 3 bases, with 17 bases between. CDR1 DFQATT and CDR2 SNEGSKA come from the germline V gene (reference sequence). The CDR3 nucleotides are TGCAGTGACGTGGGAGGGGGAATGACAGATACGCAGTATTTT. Its protein is CSDVGGGMTDTQYF.

The V gene is TRBV7-2, the J gene TRBJ2-4, with a possible D match to TRBD1 (6 bases). CDR1 is SGHTA and CDR2 is FQGNSA in the germline V gene. Trimming stripped 2 bases from V and 6 bases from J, with 20 bases between. There are 17 residues in the CDR3. This CDR3 reads CASSLRTNRVSGNIQYF. The CDR3 nucleotides are TGTGCCAGCAGCTTACGGACCAACAGGGTCTCGGGAAACATTCAGTACTTC.

This chain uses TRBV25-1 with TRBJ1-1, with 9 bases identical to TRBD1. Germline-derived CDR1 and CDR2 are MGHDK and SYGVNS. The CDR3 spans 15 residues. V lost 3 bases to trimming and J lost 4 bases; unmatched junction nucleotides: 6. In nucleotides, the CDR3 is TGTGCCAGCAGTGATCACAGGGGGCTGGGCACTGAAGCTTTCTTT. Translated, it gives CASSDHRGLGTEAFF.

The J gene is TRBJ1-2, the V gene TRBV9, with a weak D call TRBD1 (6 bases). The CDR3 has 14 amino acids. Trimming left V 3 bases short and J 5 bases short, with 14 bases between. The germline gives CDR1 SGDLS, CDR2 YYNGEE. DNA of the CDR3: TGTGCCAGCAGCGCGATGGGGCAGGGGTATGGCTACACCTTC. This translates into CASSAMGQGYGYTF.

The J gene is TRBJ1-1, the V gene TRBV4-2, with 9 bases aligning to TRBD1. This CDR3 comprises 15 residues. Per germline, CDR1 LGHNA and CDR2 YNFKEQ. The V gene end was trimmed by 3 bases and the J gene end by 3 bases; junction bases not matched to a gene: 5. The CDR3 sequence: CASSQSDRGYTEAFF. The DNA for the CDR3 is TGTGCCAGCAGCCAGTCGGACAGGGGATACACTGAAGCTTTCTTT.

For this clonotype: Its ends do not fully match the called genes, so a read error is possible. The chain couples TRBV6-1 to TRBJ1-5; no clear D gene. Per the germline V gene, CDR1 is MNHNS and CDR2 is SASEGT. This CDR3 is 15 amino acids long. The CDR3 sequence is CASREGPYSNQPQHF. Here the CDR3 DNA reads TGTGCCAGCAGAGAAGGGCCGTATAGCAATCAGCCCCAGCATTTT.

On this clonotype itself: The junction departs from the called germline gene at one end, perhaps through a read error. The genes are TRBV28 and TRBJ1-4; TRBD1 agrees at 7 bases. There are 15 residues in the CDR3. CDR1 and CDR2 (germline): MDHEN, SYDVKM. The CDR3 region is CASSVWRGRFEKLFF. The DNA for the CDR3 is TGTGCCAGCAGTGTATGGAGGGGGCGGTTTGAAAAACTGTTTTTT.

The chain recombines TRBV3-1 with TRBJ2-3; tentative D call: TRBD2 (6 bases). The CDR3 contains 14 residues. CDR1 and CDR2 (germline): LGHDT, YNNKEL (reference sequence). Trimming removed 4 bases at V and 4 bases at J, with 12 bases between. The CDR3 nucleotides are TGTGCCAGCAGCCTTCGGGGGTATTCAGATACGCAGTATTTT. Its protein product is CASSLRGYSDTQYF.

This chain uses TRBV6-1 with TRBJ2-2; 15 bases map to TRBD2. The CDR3 spans 15 residues. V shed 5 bases, J shed 10 bases, and the junction held 5 bases outside the gene matches. CDR1 is MNHNS and CDR2 is SASEGT in the germline V gene. In DNA form, the CDR3 reads TGTGCCAGCAGTCCGCGGACTAGCGGGGGGGTGGAGCTGTTTTTT. As protein: CASSPRTSGGVELFF.

CDR3: CSARASGGAGTQYF. CDR3 DNA sequence: TGCAGTGCTAGGGCTAGCGGGGGGGCCGGAACGCAGTATTTT. The chain joins TRBV20-1 to TRBJ2-3; 12 nucleotides match TRBD2. The V and J ends lost 3 bases and 9 bases, in that order; junction bases with no gene match: 7. Per germline, CDR1 DFQATT and CDR2 SNEGSKA (reference sequence). The CDR3 is 14 residues long.

This clonotype turned up a few times. The rearrangement links TRBV28 to TRBJ2-2; D gene unclear. Germline V gives CDR1 MDHEN, CDR2 SYDVKM. The V end was cut by 6 bases, the J end by 2 bases, with 10 bases between. The CDR3 contains 14 residues. The CDR3 sequence is CASRWAYNTGELFF. CDR3 nucleotide sequence: TGTGCCAGCAGGTGGGCCTACAACACCGGGGAGCTGTTTTTT.

The chain couples TRBV7-9 to TRBJ2-3, with D unclear. V gave up 1 base and J gave up 8 bases, with 10 bases separating them. The CDR3 totals 13 residues. From germline, CDR1 is SEHNR and CDR2 FQNEAQ (reference sequence). Here the CDR3 reads CASSLVPSATQYF. The CDR3 coding sequence is TGTGCCAGCAGCTTAGTCCCCTCGGCTACGCAGTATTTT.

This clonotype was seen a few times. The rearrangement uses TRBV27 and TRBJ1-1; D ambiguous. There are 13 residues in the CDR3. Germline V gene lookup returns CDR1 MNHEY and CDR2 SMNVEV (reference sequence). V dropped 10 bases and J dropped 1 base, with 13 bases sitting between them. The CDR3 DNA reads as TGTGCCACCTCGCGTAGGCCGAACACTGAAGCTTTCTTT. Amino acids: CATSRRPNTEAFF.

This clonotype came up many times. The gene calls are TRBV3-1 and TRBJ2-5; 9 bases map to TRBD2. In germline, CDR1 is LGHDT, CDR2 YNNKEL (reference sequence). The CDR3 is made up of 15 amino acids. V trimming: 5 bases; J trimming: 1 base; junction bases outside the gene matches: 5. This CDR3 reads CASSFPGLAQETQYF. Here the CDR3 DNA reads TGTGCCAGCAGCTTCCCGGGACTAGCCCAAGAGACCCAGTACTTC.

This clonotype was seen only once. CDR3 residues: CASSQPGGVLTEAFF. CDR3 DNA: TGTGCCAGCAGCCAACCAGGGGGCGTATTGACTGAAGCTTTCTTT. The genes are TRBV12-3 or TRBV12-4 and TRBJ1-1; 8 bases agree with TRBD1. The CDR3 loop spans 15 amino acids. The V gene end was trimmed by 6 bases and the J gene end by 5 bases; junction bases not matched to a gene: 11.

A few counts support this clonotype. V gene TRBV5-1 combines with J gene TRBJ2-7, with 7 bases identical to TRBD1. Per germline, CDR1 SGHRS and CDR2 YFSETQ. The CDR3 spans 16 residues. The ends lost 4 bases at V and 3 bases at J; junction bases unmatched: 13. CDR3 in amino acids: CASSRNNPGQNYEQYF. The CDR3, as DNA: TGCGCCAGCAGCCGAAATAACCCGGGACAGAACTACGAGCAGTACTTC.

This clonotype was detected a few times. The chain has TRBV4-2 and TRBJ1-5, with D perhaps matching TRBD1 (5 bases). The ends were cut back, 0 bases at V and 0 bases at J, with 12 bases in the middle. The length of the CDR3 is 17 residues. Germline lookup yields CDR1 LGHNA and CDR2 YNFKEQ. The CDR3 sequence is CASSQDDSSNSNQPQHF. Written as DNA, the CDR3 is TGTGCCAGCAGCCAAGATGACAGCAGCAATAGCAATCAGCCCCAGCATTTT.

This clonotype was seen a few times. The chain has TRBV29-1 and TRBJ1-1, with a tentative D call TRBD1 (6 bases). CDR1 SQVTM and CDR2 ANQGSEA come from the germline V gene. Trimming stripped 7 bases from V and 0 bases from J, with 12 bases between. The CDR3 has 13 amino acids. CDR3 in DNA: TGCAGCGCTAACCGGGACATGAACACTGAAGCTTTCTTT. Encoded protein: CSANRDMNTEAFF.

Turning to this clonotype: One junction end does not reproduce the germline sequence, and a read error may be involved. The chain carries TRBV5-1 and TRBJ2-1, with a tentative D call TRBD1 (6 bases). The CDR3 loop spans 12 amino acids. Germline V gives CDR1 SGHRS, CDR2 YFSETQ. CDR3 loop: CASSLEMGTPLF. The CDR3 coding sequence is TGCGCCAGCAGCTTGGAAATGGGGACACCCCTCTTC.